This TCR beta chain came from a study of T cell responses to AZD1222 COVID-19 vaccine. Concerning this clone: Its cognate antigen is unknown.

Study-level results: Donors were chiefly white British, with a greater number of females, and clonal diversity was perhaps underestimated. Unmutated variant regions are reportedly the target of nearly half of TCRs that are spike-specific.

The CDR3 consists of 14 residues. V was pared by 3 bases and J by 7 bases, with 15 bases between. Per germline, CDR1 MNHEY and CDR2 SMNVEV (reference sequence). Sequencing used immunoSEQ multiplex PCR; TCRdb keeps in-frame clones, though not all of them. This table holds fewer than 250,000 clones, more than 85% found once. This receptor was obtained from an adult in good health. This chain uses TRBV27 with TRBJ1-1; weak D call: TRBD1 (5 bases). The sequencing used peripheral blood, collected on day 0 of MenACWY control vaccination. The CDR3: CASSFKGGVFEAFF. The CDR3 DNA is TGTGCCAGCAGTTTCAAAGGAGGGGTATTTGAAGCTTTCTTT.